These 2 T cell receptor beta chains were sequenced from one sample in a study of cytomegalovirus exposure and HLA in healthy donors. PCR amplification relied on 60 Vbeta primers (plus 13 Jbeta primers). Using immunoSEQ multiplex PCR, the repertoire was profiled, and TCRdb retains in-frame clones only, with some absent. Altogether around 150,000 clones are present, around two thirds being singletons, with the ten largest covering about 1.8%. The sequenced sample consisted of PBMCs. Receptors were obtained from a male donor in good health and CMV-seronegative.

J is TRBJ1-6 and V is TRBV2; TRBD1 agrees at 9 bases. J gave up 3 bases and V 5 bases, and 2 bases lay outside the gene matches. The CDR3 is 15 amino acids. The germline V gene has CDR1 SNHLY and CDR2 FYNNEI. The CDR3 here is CASSRDRVYNSPLHF. In DNA, the CDR3 is TGTGCCAGCAGTCGGGACAGGGTCTATAATTCACCCCTCCACTTT.

V usage is TRBV5-1 and J usage is TRBJ1-2; tentative D call: TRBD1 (5 bases). Between the trimmed V and J ends, which lost 3 bases and 7 bases, there was a span of 19 bases. The V gene's germline CDR1 is SGHRS and CDR2 YFSETQ. The CDR3 sequence is 15 residues long. The CDR3 coding sequence is TGCGCCAGCAGCTCCCTGCAGGGCGGAATGTGTGGCTACACCTTC. Residues: CASSSLQGGMCGYTF.